Presented here are 30 T cell receptor beta chains from one specimen sequenced in a study of cytomegalovirus exposure and HLA in healthy donors. Generated by immunoSEQ multiplex PCR, the TCRdb table keeps only in-frame clones and is missing some. Counted here are 200,000 to 250,000 clones, approximately 80% occurring once; the ten biggest clones make up about an eighth. Material: PBMCs. The receptors were gathered from a woman aged 30 to 39 in good health and CMV-seropositive.

The chain joins TRBV29-1 to TRBJ2-3; TRBD1 aligns across 11 bases. Germline values: CDR1 SQVTM, CDR2 ANQGSEA. The V gene end was trimmed by 7 bases and the J gene end by 1 base; junction bases not matched to a gene: 4. The CDR3 runs to 14 residues. CDR3 region: CSAGTGGGTDTQYF. The CDR3 nucleotides read TGCAGCGCAGGGACAGGGGGGGGCACAGATACGCAGTATTTT.

The chain is built from TRBV5-8 and TRBJ2-2, with D possibly being TRBD1 (5 bases). CDR1 and CDR2 (germline): SGHTS, YDEGEE. V lost 6 bases and J lost 5, with 17 bases in between. The CDR3 extends over 15 amino acids. The CDR3 here is CASTQGRVGTGELFF. The CDR3 DNA sequence: TGTGCCAGCACCCAGGGCAGGGTGGGAACCGGGGAGCTGTTTTTT.

This clone was seen a single time. The rearrangement joins TRBV15 to TRBJ1-1; no definite D call. This CDR3 has 15 residues. V was shortened by 0 bases and J by 0 bases, with 8 bases between the two germline ends. CDR1 and CDR2 (germline): LNHNV, YYDKDF (reference sequence). CDR3 residues: CATSREYAVNTEAFF. In DNA, the CDR3 is TGTGCCACCAGCAGAGAGTACGCGGTGAACACTGAAGCTTTCTTT.

This chain joins TRBV28 and TRBJ1-5, with 9 bases identical to TRBD1. There are 18 residues in the CDR3. Germline assignment: CDR1 MDHEN and CDR2 SYDVKM. V dropped 5 bases and J dropped 1; count of bases not matched to a gene: 12. CDR3 in DNA: TGTGCCAGCAGTACGACAGGGGGAATATTTCTAAGCAATCAGCCCCAGCATTTT. Protein product: CASSTTGGIFLSNQPQHF.

This chain joins TRBV10-3 and TRBJ2-1; 9 nucleotides agree with TRBD2. V was clipped by 6 bases and J by 6 bases; unmatched bases: 9. The CDR3 loop spans 15 amino acids. CDR1 is ENHRY and CDR2 is SYGVKD in the germline V gene. CDR3 loop: CAISQIAGAPNEQFF. Written as DNA, the CDR3 is TGTGCCATCAGCCAAATAGCGGGGGCCCCCAATGAGCAGTTCTTC.

This sequence joins TRBV30 and TRBJ1-2; D may be TRBD1 (5 bases). Germline loops: CDR1 GTSNPN, CDR2 SVGIG (reference sequence). The CDR3 is 14 residues long. V dropped 2 bases and J dropped 5 bases, with 15 bases sitting between them. CDR3 coding DNA: TGTGCCTGGAGTTCAGACAGCTCTGCTTATGGCTACACCTTC. Amino acids: CAWSSDSSAYGYTF.

The chain combines TRBV4-1 with TRBJ1-3, with a tentative D call TRBD1 (5 bases). The CDR3 length is 15 residues. The V gene's germline CDR1 is MGHRA and CDR2 YSYEKL. Trimming removed 0 bases at V and 0 bases at J, with 6 bases between. CDR3 loop: CASSQDRGSGNTIYF. The CDR3, as DNA: TGCGCCAGCAGCCAAGATAGGGGCTCTGGAAACACCATATATTTT.

This clone was counted a few times. The V gene is TRBV19, the J gene TRBJ1-2, with 9 bases identical to TRBD1. Looked up from germline, CDR1 is LNHDA and CDR2 is SQIVND (reference sequence). CDR3 length: 14 residues. J was trimmed by 7 bases and V by 6 bases; bases with no gene match: 9. CDR3 sequence reads: CASSPGQGSPGYTF. CDR3 in DNA: TGTGCCAGTAGCCCGGGACAGGGTTCACCTGGCTACACCTTC.

The chain recombines TRBV7-9 with TRBJ2-2; 10 bases are shared with TRBD1. Germline V gene data show CDR1 as SEHNR and CDR2 as FQNEAQ (reference sequence). The CDR3 consists of 14 residues. The V gene end was trimmed by 4 bases and the J gene end by 5 bases; junction bases not matched to a gene: 1. The CDR3 region is CASSWGQGTGELFF. CDR3 in DNA: TGTGCCAGCAGCTGGGGACAGGGGACCGGGGAGCTGTTTTTT.

Remarks on this clone: At one of its ends the junction is not consistent with the germline gene, which may arise from a read error. V gene TRBV29-1 combines with J gene TRBJ2-7; D ambiguous. The CDR3 contains 12 residues. Germline CDR1 and CDR2: SQVTM and ANQGSEA. The CDR3 region is CSVEDRHGSSQF. The CDR3 DNA reads TGCAGCGTTGAAGATCGCCACGGCTCCTCGCAATTC.

This clone was counted once. The V call is TRBV12-5, the J call TRBJ2-5; 8 bases line up with TRBD2. The CDR3 loop spans 19 amino acids. Trimming removed 0 bases from V and 3 bases from J; junction bases left unmatched: 15. Per germline, CDR1 LGHNT and CDR2 FRNRAP. The CDR3 DNA reads as TGTGCTAGTGGTTTGGTGAGATTACCCTTAGCGGGATTAGAAGAGACCCAGTACTTC. Amino acids: CASGLVRLPLAGLEETQYF.

The chain is built from TRBV4-1 and TRBJ2-7; the D is unclear. There are 14 residues in the CDR3. Germline CDR1 is MGHRA and CDR2 is YSYEKL. V was pared by 4 bases and J by 2 bases, with 12 bases between. The CDR3 sequence: CASSLTATTYEQYF. Written as DNA, the CDR3 is TGCGCCAGCAGCCTAACAGCGACCACCTACGAGCAGTACTTC.

The genes are TRBV13 and TRBJ1-1; perhaps TRBD1 as D (6 bases). Trimming stripped 1 base from V and 0 bases from J, with 6 bases between. In germline, CDR1 is PRHDT, CDR2 FYEKMQ (reference sequence). The CDR3 runs 14 residues. The CDR3 loop is CASSLDRVNTEAFF. The CDR3 DNA reads TGTGCCAGCAGCTTAGACAGGGTGAACACTGAAGCTTTCTTT.

V and J are TRBV6-6 and TRBJ2-5, with TRBD1 identical over 10 bases. The CDR3 has 15 amino acids. Looked up from germline, CDR1 is MNHNY and CDR2 is SVGAGI (reference sequence). Trimming removed 8 bases from V and 5 bases from J; junction bases left unmatched: 11. For the CDR3, the DNA is TGTGCCAGCGAGACCTCGACAGGGGGCTTGGAGACCCAGTACTTC. Translating gives CASETSTGGLETQYF.

This clone was recorded a few times. Other DNA sequences in this specimen translate into the identical CDR3. The chain links TRBV6-5 to TRBJ1-5; the D gene is possibly TRBD1 (5 bases). CDR1 MNHEY and CDR2 SVGAGI come from the germline V gene. Deletions cut 6 bases from V and 1 base from J, with 10 bases between. The CDR3 has 14 amino acids. CDR3 sequence (DNA): TGTGCCAGCAGAACGGGGGGGAGCAATCAGCCCCAGCATTTT. Translating it yields CASRTGGSNQPQHF.

This clone is a singleton in its sample. The chain links TRBV15 to TRBJ1-5; TRBD1 agrees at 7 bases. The CDR3 is made up of 13 amino acids. Trimming cost V 8 bases and J 4 bases; bases outside gene matches: 5. Germline values: CDR1 LNHNV, CDR2 YYDKDF (reference sequence). CDR3: CATSGTENQPQHF. In nucleotides, the CDR3 is TGTGCCACCTCCGGGACAGAAAATCAGCCCCAGCATTTT.

The CDR3 nucleotides are TGTGCCAGCAGCCGACAGAGTAACTATGGCTACACCTTC. Its translation: CASSRQSNYGYTF. V and J are TRBV28 and TRBJ1-2, with D tentatively TRBD1 (5 bases). V shed 6 bases and J shed 1 base, with 9 bases lying between them. The germline gives CDR1 MDHEN, CDR2 SYDVKM. This CDR3 comprises 13 residues.

The V and J genes are TRBV7-3 and TRBJ1-1, with 8 bases that match TRBD1. V dropped 6 bases and J dropped 3; count of bases not matched to a gene: 9. The length of the CDR3 is 15 residues. CDR1 SGHTA and CDR2 FQGTGA come from the germline V gene. The DNA for the CDR3 is TGTGCCAGCAGTAGGACAGGGCCCAGCGACACTGAAGCTTTCTTT. It codes for CASSRTGPSDTEAFF. The variable domain in full, completed from reference TRBV7-3 and TRBJ1-1, reads GAGVSQTPSNKVTEKGKYVELRCDPISGHTALYWYRQSLGQGPEFLIYFQGTGAADDSGLPNDRFFAVRPEGSVSTLKIQRTERGDSAVYLCASSRTGPSDTEAFFGQGTRLTVV.

This clone was seen only once. The chain couples TRBV13 to TRBJ2-7; TRBD1 aligns across 9 bases. Germline-derived CDR1 and CDR2 are PRHDT and FYEKMQ (reference sequence). CDR3 length equals 14 residues. Unmatched junction bases numbered 5, after V lost 4 bases and J lost 4 bases. The CDR3: CASSSNRGLYEQYF. The CDR3 region has the DNA TGTGCCAGCAGCTCAAACAGGGGGCTTTACGAGCAGTACTTC. Looking up the rest from reference TRBV13 and TRBJ2-7 gives the full variable domain: AAGVIQSPRHLIKEKRETATLKCYPIPRHDTVYWYQQGPGQDPQFLISFYEKMQSDKGSIPDRFSAQQFSDYHSELNMSSLELGDSALYFCASSSNRGLYEQYFGPGTRLTVT.

The chain has TRBV6-5 and TRBJ1-1; maybe TRBD1 (5 bases). This CDR3 is built from 14 residues. The germline V gene has CDR1 MNHEY and CDR2 SVGAGI. The V gene lost 2 bases and the J gene lost 4 bases, with 11 bases spanning the gap. The CDR3 protein is CASSYGGVGTEAFF. DNA for the CDR3: TGTGCCAGCAGTTACGGGGGGGTTGGCACTGAAGCTTTCTTT.

V usage is TRBV5-1 and J usage is TRBJ1-3, with 7 bases identical to TRBD1. Per germline, CDR1 SGHRS and CDR2 YFSETQ. J gave up 4 bases and V 5 bases, and 3 bases lay outside the gene matches. CDR3 length: 13 amino acids. Here the CDR3 reads CASSRDSGNTIYF. The DNA for the CDR3 is TGCGCCAGCAGTCGGGACAGCGGAAACACCATATATTTT. The full variable domain, completed using reference TRBV5-1 and TRBJ1-3, is KAGVTQTPRYLIKTRGQQVTLSCSPISGHRSVSWYQQTPGQGLQFLFEYFSETQRNKGNFPGRFSGRQFSNSRSEMNVSTLELGDSALYLCASSRDSGNTIYFGEGSWLTVV.

This clone was counted many times. The rearrangement joins TRBV4-3 to TRBJ2-1; D is uncertain. Trimming removed 0 bases at V and 4 bases at J, with 13 bases between. Germline V CDR1 and CDR2: LGHNA, YSLEER. The CDR3 covers 16 residues. The CDR3 region is CASSQEYAESYNEQFF. The CDR3 nucleotides read TGCGCCAGCAGCCAAGAGTACGCGGAGAGTTACAATGAGCAGTTCTTC.

This clone showed up just a few times. The genes are TRBV7-8 and TRBJ2-4; D is unresolved. Germline V gives CDR1 SGHVS, CDR2 FQNEAQ. The CDR3 is made up of 18 amino acids. With 3 bases removed from V and 3 bases from J, the gap between germline ends came to 21 bases. The CDR3 spells CASSLITGPPSGKNIQYF. The CDR3 DNA follows: TGTGCCAGCAGCTTGATTACCGGGCCTCCTTCGGGCAAAAACATTCAGTACTTC.

The chain is built from TRBV5-1 and TRBJ1-2, with 7 bases that match TRBD1. CDR1 SGHRS and CDR2 YFSETQ come from the germline V gene. V gave up 4 bases and J gave up 2 bases; unmatched junction bases: 8. The CDR3 totals 15 residues. The CDR3 DNA follows: TGCGCCAGCAGCCCAGGGGGTTCCTTCAACTATGGCTACACCTTC. This encodes CASSPGGSFNYGYTF.

In this sample, this clone turned up once. The V call is TRBV11-2, the J call TRBJ1-1; a weak D match, TRBD1 (6 bases). This CDR3 is 14 amino acids long. V gave up 10 bases and J gave up 0 bases, with 15 bases separating them. CDR1 is SGHAT and CDR2 is FQNNGV in the germline V gene. The CDR3 DNA is TGTGCCACGGGGGGCAGCATCATGAACACTGAAGCTTTCTTT. This codes for CATGGSIMNTEAFF.

This clone turned up a few times. V and J are TRBV5-1 and TRBJ2-7; D gene unclear. Germline assignment: CDR1 SGHRS and CDR2 YFSETQ. CDR3 size: 13 residues. Between the trimmed V and J ends, which lost 4 bases and 3 bases, there was a span of 11 bases. CDR3 nucleotide sequence: TGCGCCAGCAGCCCGGAAGGGTTCTACGAGCAGTACTTC. Translation: CASSPEGFYEQYF.

The CDR3 bases are TGCGCCAGCAGCTTCCAGGACGGCTACGAAGAGCAGTACTTC. Its protein is CASSFQDGYEEQYF. The chain carries TRBV5-1 and TRBJ2-7; D is ambiguous. V shed 2 bases and J shed 7 bases, with 16 bases lying between them. CDR1 SGHRS and CDR2 YFSETQ come from the germline V gene. The CDR3 sequence is 14 residues long. Filled out from reference TRBV5-1 and TRBJ2-7, the complete variable domain reads KAGVTQTPRYLIKTRGQQVTLSCSPISGHRSVSWYQQTPGQGLQFLFEYFSETQRNKGNFPGRFSGRQFSNSRSEMNVSTLELGDSALYLCASSFQDGYEEQYFGPGTRLTVT.

V and J are TRBV6-1 and TRBJ1-2, with 8 bases aligning to TRBD1. V gave up 9 bases and J gave up 8 bases; unmatched junction bases: 14. This CDR3 has 14 residues. Germline loops: CDR1 MNHNS, CDR2 SASEGT. The CDR3 protein is CASHRQGAWEGYTF. The CDR3 nucleotides read TGTGCCAGTCATAGGCAGGGGGCATGGGAGGGCTACACCTTC.

The chain uses TRBV2 and TRBJ1-3; TRBD1 might be the D (6 bases). Trimming pared 10 bases from V and 2 bases from J, leaving 9 bases between. CDR3 length equals 12 residues. The germline V gene encodes CDR1 SNHLY and CDR2 FYNNEI. Here the CDR3 DNA reads TGTGCCACATACAGGGCTGGAAACACCATATATTTT. Translated, it gives CATYRAGNTIYF.

The chain has TRBV7-9 and TRBJ1-4; no firm D call. The germline CDR1 and CDR2 sequences are SEHNR and FQNEAQ (reference sequence). V was trimmed by 1 base and J by 6 bases, leaving 24 bases between them. There are 19 residues in the CDR3. The DNA for the CDR3 is TGTGCCAGCAGCTTAGGACTTAGTGTACGTACATTACCTGATGAAAAACTGTTTTTT. This translates into CASSLGLSVRTLPDEKLFF.